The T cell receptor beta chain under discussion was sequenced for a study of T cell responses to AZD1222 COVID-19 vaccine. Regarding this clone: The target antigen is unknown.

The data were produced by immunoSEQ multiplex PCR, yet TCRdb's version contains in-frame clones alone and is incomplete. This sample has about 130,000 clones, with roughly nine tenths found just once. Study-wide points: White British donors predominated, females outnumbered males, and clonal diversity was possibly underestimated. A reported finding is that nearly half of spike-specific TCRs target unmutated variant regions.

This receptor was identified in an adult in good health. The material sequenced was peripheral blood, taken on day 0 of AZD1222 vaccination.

This chain's CDR3 is CASSLARDRAGEQYF. CDR3 sequence (DNA): TGTGCCAGCAGCTTAGCGAGGGACAGGGCCGGCGAGCAGTACTTC. The chain joins TRBV7-2 to TRBJ2-7; the match to TRBD1 covers 9 bases. The CDR3 extends over 15 amino acids. Trimming removed 0 bases from V and 6 bases from J; junction bases left unmatched: 6. The germline V gene has CDR1 SGHTA and CDR2 FQGNSA.